This entry describes one T cell receptor beta chain. This specimen belongs to a study of blood T cell repertoires in COVID-19. At the level of the study: The United States, Italy and Spain were the sources of the acute and convalescent COVID-19 samples. Sample material is recorded as cDNA or gDNA derived from T cells, B-cell-depleted T cells, or PBMCs.

The CDR3 contains 14 residues. Germline V lookup: CDR1 MNHNS, CDR2 SASEGT. V was clipped by 1 base and J by 4 bases, with 9 bases between them. Source study methods: Amplification of reference gene primers was used by the study to estimate nucleated cell counts. Method: immunoSEQ multiplex PCR; TCRdb's copy keeps in-frame clones and lacks some. V and J calls and clone size are as listed in that table; D and trimming were resolved from the DNA. This sample has around 50,000 clones, with 88% found just once. This TCR was recovered from a man between 45 and 60 years old with active COVID-19. The source material was peripheral blood. This rearrangement joins TRBV6-1 to TRBJ2-3; D gene uncertain. The CDR3 DNA sequence: TGTGCCAGCAGTGAAGTACAGATTTCAGATACGCAGTATTTT. Protein product: CASSEVQISDTQYF.